This is a list of T cell receptor beta chains from one sample in a study of blood T cell repertoires in COVID-19. TCRdb's copy holds only in-frame clones and misses some; the assay was immunoSEQ multiplex PCR. In the table there are approximately 150,000 clones, more than 65% of which are singletons. The sequencing sample was made of peripheral blood. The source of these receptors is a woman between 55 and 75 years old with COVID-19, enrolled during active disease. The conserved cysteine and the conserved F or W are not part of the CDR3 here. The order of the fields is V gene, clone size, CDR3 protein. A clone size is listed for some rows: how often the clone was seen (once, few, many), or a class if it is expanded.

TRBV18,.,ASSPTGVEQY
TRBV6-8,.,ASTRLAVPHEQF
TRBV5-1,.,ASRDRGTDTQY
TRBV7-8,.,ASSLAGQQGSGNTIY
TRBV7-9,.,ASSFADRGKGGNTIY
TRBV6-5,.,ASSLTGVTEAF
TRBV6-1,.,ASSDYRAAGYT
TRBV9,.,ASSPGTGVVSYEQY
TRBV28,once,ASVNEISGNTIY
TRBV5-4,.,ASSLSSGRRGSNSPLH
TRBV11-1,.,ASSVMEGFQETQY
TRBV3-1/TRBV3-2,.,ASSQEGLRGDTQY
TRBV10-3,.,ATRAGGPRGETQY
TRBV7-2,once,ASSLSPYMETQY
TRBV27,few,ASSLSGHSGDEQF
TRBV3-1/TRBV3-2,.,ASSLKTRNSPLH
TRBV6-4,.,ASSDLGQGNSPLH
TRBV6-5,.,ASSFDRGRTEAF
TRBV6-6,.,ASSYADRGRGNQY
TRBV28,.,ASSLAETSREQY
TRBV7-2,.,ASSLEAQPHQPQH
TRBV3-1/TRBV3-2,.,ASSQELAGVDTQY
TRBV9,.,ASSSDYTGELF
TRBV27,.,ASSRASGYNEQF
TRBV7-9,.,ASSLQGSTDTQY
TRBV6-5,.,ASRLGFSGANVLT
TRBV7-2,.,ASSVSGRADNEQF
TRBV12-5,.,ASGLVVPGSYNEQF
TRBV28,.,ASSSGTVPGELF
TRBV19,.,ASSSRKVAGGRDTQY